This T cell receptor beta chain was identified in a study of blood T cell repertoires in COVID-19. Study overall: The United States, Italy and Spain supplied acute and convalescent COVID-19 samples.

This clone has more than one count but fewer than ten. Patients from Seattle were sampled longitudinally, starting during active infection. The method was immunoSEQ multiplex PCR; TCRdb's version includes in-frame clones alone and lacks a portion of them. Found here are around 210,000 clones, 70% to 90% of them singletons; the top ten hold about 5.1%. Germline loops: CDR1 SGDLS, CDR2 YYNGEE. With 4 bases removed from V and 5 bases from J, the gap between germline ends came to 18 bases. The CDR3 is made up of 15 amino acids. The receptor was derived from a man between 45 and 60 years old with COVID-19, enrolled during active disease. The specimen was peripheral blood. The chain is built from TRBV9 and TRBJ1-2; the D is unclear. The CDR3 DNA is TGTGCCAGCAGCCCCTGGAATGCGGTTGGATATGGCTACACCTTC. As protein: CASSPWNAVGYGYTF.